This T cell receptor beta chain came from a study of identical twins. Study-wide findings and caveats: Insertions were fewer in abundant cord blood beta clonotypes, whereas memory repertoires showed none of this pattern.

Addition of a universal primer site occurred through template switching, and cDNA carried unique molecular identifiers. MiXCR was run by TCRdb on the 5' RACE reads, yielding one entry per CDR3 protein. The sample contains some 900,000 distinct CDR3 sequences, roughly 12% of which appear only once. V lost 7 bases and J 2 bases, leaving 14 bases between the germline ends. The CDR3 is made up of 14 amino acids. This clonotype was observed many times. The antigen is undetermined. Everyone who gave samples was a healthy Caucasian. Another study also made use of these data, one on yellow fever vaccine responses in identical twins.

Sequences were obtained from PBMCs. This receptor was obtained from a woman aged 18-29 years in good health. The rearrangement joins TRBV12-3 or TRBV12-4 to TRBJ2-5; TRBD2 is a possible D gene (6 bases). The CDR3 is CASTQGSGQETQYF. The CDR3 DNA reads as TGTGCCAGCACCCAGGGAAGCGGGCAAGAGACCCAGTACTTC.